This T cell receptor (beta chain) originates from a study of T cells in Graves' hyperthyroidism and ophthalmopathy. General study findings and limits: From stable hyperthyroidism, ophthalmopathy was set apart by a 13 V-J model.

About this clonotype: Its matching antigen is unknown.

RNA transcripts provided the source from which TCR beta CDR3 regions were amplified. The TCR CDR3 first-round RT-PCR relied on the HTBI primer set. One entry per CDR3 protein results from TCRdb running MiXCR on the multiplex PCR reads. The table lists 400,000 to 450,000 distinct CDR3 sequences, roughly 14% of them singletons. CDR1 is MNHNS and CDR2 is SASEGT in the germline V gene. The ends lost 6 bases at V and 8 bases at J; junction bases unmatched: 6. The CDR3 length is 14 residues. The chain joins TRBV6-1 to TRBJ1-6; 8 nucleotides match TRBD1. Sequencing used blood. The TCR was taken from a man younger than 30 with Graves' ophthalmopathy. The CDR3 DNA is TGTGCCAGCAGGGTCGGACAGGGACATTCACCCCTCCACTTT. Its protein is CASRVGQGHSPLHF.